Listed below are T cell receptor beta chains from one sample, sequenced in a study of blood T cell repertoires in COVID-19. Clones were read by immunoSEQ multiplex PCR, and TCRdb kept only the in-frame ones, dropping some. The table lists about 60,000 clones, around 87% of them singletons. Specimen: peripheral blood. These receptors all stem from a man between 60 and 75 years old with active COVID-19. Both conserved end residues are part of each CDR3. Each record gives: D gene, J gene, V gene, clone size, CDR3 protein, CDR3 DNA. D genes are given only for firm matches. The listing skips clone size in some rows; elsewhere it reads once, few, many or a size class.

TRBD2 | TRBJ2-5 | TRBV6-5 | NA | CASSYWLAGVETQYF | TGTGCCAGCAGTTACTGGCTAGCGGGGGTGGAGACCCAGTACTTC
TRBD2 | TRBJ2-2 | TRBV18 | NA | CASSLSGTKTGELFF | TGTGCCAGCTCACTTTCCGGGACTAAAACCGGGGAGCTGTTTTTT
NA | TRBJ2-1 | TRBV12-3/TRBV12-4 | NA | CASSHYNEQFF | TGTGCCAGCAGCCATTACAATGAGCAGTTCTTC
NA | TRBJ2-3 | TRBV11-2 | NA | CASSLGRGGLRTDTQYF | TGTGCCAGCAGCTTAGGTCGGGGAGGCTTACGCACAGATACGCAGTATTTT
TRBD1 | TRBJ1-1 | TRBV4-2 | NA | CASRDRGAEAFF | TGTGCCAGCAGGGACAGGGGAGCTGAAGCTTTCTTT
NA | TRBJ2-1 | TRBV4-3 | NA | CASSQELAGAISYNEQFF | TGCGCCAGCAGCCAAGAACTGGCGGGGGCTATCTCCTACAATGAGCAGTTCTTC
TRBD1 | TRBJ1-5 | TRBV27 | NA | CASSLSGDRGLGQPQHF | TGTGCCAGCAGTTTATCGGGGGACAGGGGCTTAGGGCAGCCCCAGCATTTT
TRBD1 | TRBJ1-6 | TRBV7-7 | NA | CASIPGQGYNSPLHF | TGTGCTAGCATACCAGGACAGGGCTATAATTCACCCCTCCACTTT
TRBD1 | TRBJ2-2 | TRBV7-2 | NA | CASRPHPGTGTGELFF | TGTGCCAGCAGACCCCATCCCGGGACAGGGACCGGGGAGCTGTTTTTT
NA | TRBJ1-2 | TRBV11-2 | NA | CASSLVSFFYGYTF | TGTGCCAGCAGCTTAGTATCTTTCTTCTATGGCTACACCTTC
TRBD2 | TRBJ2-1 | TRBV24-1 | NA | CATSSGSPWNEQFF | TGTGCCACCAGCAGCGGGAGCCCTTGGAATGAGCAGTTCTTC
TRBD1 | TRBJ1-6 | TRBV6-6 | NA | CASSYLGQGLSPLHF | TGTGCCAGCAGTTACCTGGGACAGGGCCTCTCACCCCTCCACTTT
NA | TRBJ2-3 | TRBV5-1 | NA | CASSLGLVGGTDTQYF | TGCGCCAGCAGCTTGGGACTGGTCGGGGGCACAGATACGCAGTATTTT
TRBD1 | TRBJ1-2 | TRBV7-2 | once | CASTWTGNYGYTF | TGTGCCAGCACCTGGACAGGGAACTATGGCTACACCTTC
NA | TRBJ2-2 | TRBV27 | NA | CASGAGGRTGELFF | TGTGCCAGCGGGGCAGGGGGGCGCACCGGGGAGCTGTTTTTT
NA | TRBJ1-2 | TRBV6-5 | NA | CASSYTWSTNYGYTF | TGTGCCAGCAGTTATACGTGGTCTACTAACTATGGCTACACCTTC
TRBD2 | TRBJ2-7 | TRBV18 | NA | CASSTTSGGYEQYF | TGTGCCAGCTCGACGACTAGCGGGGGATACGAGCAGTACTTC
NA | TRBJ2-5 | TRBV27 | NA | CASSSAPGLIQETQYF | TGTGCCAGCAGTTCCGCCCCTGGACTGATCCAAGAGACCCAGTACTTC
TRBD1 | TRBJ2-7 | TRBV9 | NA | CASNSGTADYEQYF | TGTGCCAGCAACTCAGGGACAGCTGACTACGAGCAGTACTTC
NA | TRBJ2-6 | TRBV7-6 | NA | CASSDPRGTRSGANVLTF | TGTGCCAGCAGCGACCCCCGGGGTACCCGCTCTGGGGCCAACGTCCTGACTTTC
NA | TRBJ1-4 | TRBV6-6 | NA | CASRRRETNEKLFF | TGTGCCAGCAGAAGACGGGAGACTAATGAAAAACTGTTTTTT
NA | TRBJ2-3 | TRBV9 | NA | CASSTGGTDTQYF | TGTGCCAGCAGCACAGGTGGCACAGATACGCAGTATTTT
TRBD1 | TRBJ1-5 | TRBV10-3 | NA | CAISSGTGGNQPQHF | TGTGCCATCAGCTCCGGGACAGGGGGTAATCAGCCCCAGCATTTT
NA | TRBJ2-5 | TRBV7-3 | NA | CASSFGHGETQYF | TGTGCCAGCAGCTTTGGACACGGCGAGACCCAGTACTTC
NA | TRBJ2-7 | TRBV28 | NA | CASSLGYEQYF | TGTGCCAGCAGTCTAGGCTACGAGCAGTACTTC
TRBD1 | TRBJ2-2 | TRBV7-2 | NA | CASSYDRATGELFF | TGTGCCAGCAGCTACGACAGGGCCACCGGGGAGCTGTTTTTT
TRBD2 | TRBJ2-1 | TRBV7-9 | NA | CASSRTSGSYNEQFF | TGTGCCAGCAGCAGGACTAGCGGATCTTACAATGAGCAGTTCTTC
TRBD2 | TRBJ2-1 | TRBV5-1 | NA | CASSPGQGRVAGGPNEQFF | TGCGCCAGCAGCCCCGGACAGGGGAGGGTAGCGGGAGGGCCCAATGAGCAGTTCTTC
NA | TRBJ2-1 | TRBV21-1 | NA | CASSKGQGDEQFF | TGTGCCAGCAGCAAAGGACAGGGAGACGAGCAGTTCTTC
NA | TRBJ1-2 | TRBV19 | NA | CASSVTQVNYGYTF | TGTGCCAGTAGTGTGACACAAGTTAACTATGGCTACACCTTC
TRBD1 | TRBJ1-5 | TRBV7-2 | once | CASAADRGQPQHF | TGTGCCAGTGCGGCGGACAGGGGTCAGCCCCAGCATTTT
TRBD1 | TRBJ2-2 | TRBV7-8 | NA | CASSSGTGYTGELFF | TGTGCCAGCAGCTCCGGGACAGGGTACACCGGGGAGCTGTTTTTT
NA | TRBJ1-1 | TRBV30 | NA | CAWRPLSVRRGTFF | TGTGCCTGGAGGCCTTTGTCTGTGCGCAGGGGAACTTTCTTT
TRBD1 | TRBJ1-2 | TRBV7-9 | NA | CASSLELLRGLDGYTF | TGTGCCAGCAGCTTAGAACTTCTCAGGGGGCTCGATGGCTACACCTTC
TRBD1 | TRBJ1-3 | TRBV6-5 | NA | CASRDRASGNTIYF | TGTGCCAGCAGGGACAGGGCTTCTGGAAACACCATATATTTT
NA | TRBJ1-1 | TRBV5-1 | NA | CASSLDIVVTEAFF | TGCGCCAGCAGCTTGGACATCGTCGTGACTGAAGCTTTCTTT
NA | TRBJ1-5 | TRBV4-1 | once | CASSQDAPVAQPQHF | TGCGCCAGCAGCCAAGATGCCCCGGTTGCTCAGCCCCAGCATTTT
NA | TRBJ1-5 | TRBV14 | NA | CASSGRGNQPQHF | TGTGCCAGCTCAGGGCGGGGAAATCAGCCCCAGCATTTT
NA | TRBJ2-2 | TRBV24-1 | NA | CATSDAARGELFF | TGTGCCACCAGTGACGCGGCGCGGGGGGAGCTGTTTTTT
TRBD2 | TRBJ2-5 | TRBV3-1/TRBV3-2 | NA | CASSQSVLAPQETQYF | TGTGCCAGCAGCCAATCGGTACTAGCGCCCCAAGAGACCCAGTACTTC
TRBD1 | TRBJ2-7 | TRBV29-1 | once | CSVPGQGAHEQYF | TGCAGCGTCCCGGGACAGGGGGCCCACGAGCAGTACTTC
NA | TRBJ1-2 | TRBV4-2 | NA | CASSQDRLRVNYGYTF | TGTGCCAGCAGCCAAGATCGGTTGCGGGTTAACTATGGCTACACCTTC
NA | TRBJ2-7 | TRBV7-8 | NA | CASSKRTLSYEQYF | TGTGCCAGCAGCAAAAGGACACTATCCTACGAGCAGTACTTC
TRBD1 | TRBJ2-2 | TRBV6-1 | NA | CASSDGRGPGELFF | TGTGCCAGCAGTGACGGCAGGGGGCCTGGGGAGCTGTTTTTT
NA | TRBJ2-2 | TRBV6-6 | NA | CASIREGEIRTGELFF | TGTGCCAGCATAAGAGAGGGGGAGATCCGAACCGGGGAGCTGTTTTTT
NA | TRBJ2-1 | TRBV27 | NA | CASSHAGEQFF | TGTGCCAGCAGCCACGCAGGTGAGCAGTTCTTC
NA | TRBJ2-6 | TRBV7-3 | NA | CASSLPGVSGANVLTF | TGTGCCAGCAGCTTGCCAGGGGTCTCTGGGGCCAACGTCCTGACTTTC
NA | TRBJ1-1 | TRBV7-9 | NA | CASSLALGRRTEAFF | TGTGCCAGCAGCTTAGCGCTTGGGAGGAGGACTGAAGCTTTCTTT
TRBD1 | TRBJ2-7 | TRBV6-4 | NA | CASSEGTGSNEQYF | TGTGCCAGCAGTGAAGGGACAGGGTCTAACGAGCAGTACTTC
TRBD2 | TRBJ2-5 | TRBV2 | few | CASTFGTSGETQYF | TGTGCCAGCACCTTCGGGACTAGCGGAGAGACCCAGTACTTC
NA | TRBJ1-5 | TRBV28 | NA | CASSLSPARQLNQPQHF | TGTGCCAGCAGTTTATCCCCGGCGAGACAGCTCAATCAGCCCCAGCATTTT
TRBD1 | TRBJ2-7 | TRBV6-4 | NA | CASSRDRGYEQYF | TGTGCCAGCAGCAGGGACAGGGGATACGAGCAGTACTTC
NA | TRBJ2-1 | TRBV29-1 | NA | CSVEAPSAYNEQFF | TGCAGCGTTGAGGCCCCTAGCGCTTACAATGAGCAGTTCTTC
NA | TRBJ1-6 | TRBV6-5 | NA | CAASRAFNSPLHF | TGTGCCGCCTCCAGGGCCTTTAATTCACCCCTCCACTTT
NA | TRBJ2-7 | TRBV25-1 | NA | CASSEYAQAGREEQYF | TGTGCCAGCAGTGAATATGCTCAGGCAGGTCGTGAGGAGCAGTACTTC
TRBD2 | TRBJ2-1 | TRBV11-2 | once | CASSLVGLAGINEQFF | TGTGCCAGCAGCTTAGTGGGGCTAGCGGGAATCAATGAGCAGTTCTTC
TRBD1 | TRBJ1-4 | TRBV29-1 | NA | CSVRQGLNEKLFF | TGCAGCGTGAGACAGGGACTTAATGAAAAACTGTTTTTT
TRBD2 | TRBJ2-2 | TRBV5-4 | NA | CASSPQSGVTGELFF | TGTGCCAGCAGCCCGCAGAGCGGGGTCACCGGGGAGCTGTTTTTT
NA | TRBJ1-3 | TRBV25-1 | NA | CASSEWGGVNTIYF | TGTGCCAGCAGTGAATGGGGGGGGGTAAACACCATATATTTT